This T cell receptor beta chain stems from a study of graft-versus-host responses after intestinal transplantation. Some clones are missing from TCRdb's copy, which holds only in-frame ones; the method was immunoSEQ multiplex PCR. The sample lists fewer than 150,000 clones; more than 90% were seen once. Study-wide findings and caveats: Detection of GvH clones occurred in recipient marrow, and some had their first appearance in ileum or blood. Declining HvG levels early post-transplant were linked to peak circulating GvH clone levels. Some patients had graft-donor T cell macrochimerism, and their allografts showed high graft-versus-host to host-versus-graft clonal ratios.

The germline CDR1 and CDR2 sequences are SGHAT and FQNNGV. Trimming shortened V by 1 base and J by 6 bases, and 9 bases separated the two germline ends. This CDR3 has 14 amino acids. Points on this clone: Its antigen is not known.

The sequencing used unstimulated CD4+ T cells sorted from spleen or lymph node cells, collected before intestinal transplant. The receptor was isolated from a human donor who received an intestinal transplant. The chain employs TRBV11-2 and TRBJ2-2; D might be TRBD1 (6 bases). The CDR3 spells CASSLAGDAGELFF. The CDR3 nucleotides are TGTGCCAGCAGCTTAGCAGGGGACGCCGGGGAGCTGTTTTTT.